The clone carrying this TCR beta chain was recorded at least ten times. From germline, CDR1 is LGHDT and CDR2 YNNKEL (reference sequence). V shed 2 bases and J shed 7 bases, with 9 bases lying between them. The CDR3 spans 13 residues. The time point here: newly diagnosed GD, antithyroid drugs for less than 3 months. The TCR library was prepared using RNA isolated from PBMCs. Each of the patients was recruited from an endocrinology department situated in Xi'an, China. The data belong to a study of regulatory T cells in long-lasting Graves disease. According to the study, TCR beta libraries were built with iRepertoire HTBI primers and CDR3-region Arm-PCR. TCRdb reprocessed the multiplex PCR reads via MiXCR and lists one record per CDR3 protein. The sample lists under 500,000 distinct CDR3 sequences, 16% occurring once. The same data also went into a second study, on T cells in Graves' hyperthyroidism and ophthalmopathy. That work states: The model foresaw ophthalmopathy a median roughly 6.3 months prior to onset.

The chain is built from TRBV3-1 and TRBJ2-1; the D is unclear. This TCR came from a woman in her 30s with Graves disease. The source material was peripheral blood mononuclear cells (PBMCs), sampled at new diagnosis, from a patient treated with antithyroid drugs. CDR3 protein: CASSQRGENEQFF. The CDR3 DNA reads as TGTGCCAGCAGCCAACGAGGAGAAAATGAGCAGTTCTTC.